Listed here are 29 T cell receptor beta chains from one sample, sequenced in a study of blood T cell repertoires in COVID-19. The repertoire was sequenced with immunoSEQ multiplex PCR; TCRdb's copy has only in-frame clones and lacks some. The profile shows 140,000 to 150,000 clones, under 90% of them singletons. Source material: peripheral blood. The receptors were sampled from a human donor in a cohort sampled during active COVID-19.

V and J are TRBV7-3 and TRBJ1-6, with 7 bases that match TRBD1. The CDR3 has 14 residues. The V segment lost 2 bases and the J segment 10 bases; nucleotides outside the gene matches: 5. Germline lookup yields CDR1 SGHTA and CDR2 FQGTGA. The CDR3 bases are TGTGCCAGCAGCTTAGGAGGGGGCAGCTCACCCCTCCACTTT. Its translation is CASSLGGGSSPLHF. Using reference TRBV7-3 and TRBJ1-6 for the parts outside the CDR3, the full variable domain is GAGVSQTPSNKVTEKGKYVELRCDPISGHTALYWYRQSLGQGPEFLIYFQGTGAADDSGLPNDRFFAVRPEGSVSTLKIQRTERGDSAVYLCASSLGGGSSPLHFGNGTRLTVT.

The J gene is TRBJ1-2, the V gene TRBV2; no definite D call. The CDR3 extends over 16 amino acids. Germline CDR1 and CDR2: SNHLY and FYNNEI. V shed 6 bases and J shed 3 bases, with 20 bases lying between them. The CDR3: CASRQAIGQADYGYTF. DNA of the CDR3: TGTGCCAGCAGACAAGCAATCGGCCAGGCCGACTATGGCTACACCTTC.

The rearrangement links TRBV9 to TRBJ2-2; TRBD2 is a possible D gene (6 bases). This CDR3 region has 15 residues. The V end lost 2 bases, the J end lost 8 bases, and 16 bases lay between the germline ends. The germline CDR1 and CDR2 sequences are SGDLS and YYNGEE. In nucleotides, the CDR3 is TGTGCCAGCAGCGTTCCCCCCGGAGGGGCAGGGGAGCTGTTTTTT. It specifies CASSVPPGGAGELFF.

This clone was seen a single time. This chain connects TRBV5-1 to TRBJ1-1, with TRBD1 matching 9 bases. Trimming cost V 4 bases and J 4 bases; bases outside gene matches: 8. The CDR3 contains 15 residues. Germline V gene sequence: CDR1 SGHRS, CDR2 YFSETQ. CDR3 nucleotides: TGCGCCAGCAGCGAACAGGGGGCGGGGGGCACTGAAGCTTTCTTT. This codes for CASSEQGAGGTEAFF.

The genes are TRBV28 and TRBJ2-5; 9 bases line up with TRBD1. Trimming at V came to 8 bases and at J to 4 bases, leaving 8 bases not matched to a gene. Germline loops: CDR1 MDHEN, CDR2 SYDVKM. The CDR3 is 14 residues long. CDR3 residues: CASGVNRGRETQYF. The CDR3 DNA follows: TGTGCCAGCGGAGTAAACAGGGGGCGAGAGACCCAGTACTTC.

The genes are TRBV18 and TRBJ1-1; D perhaps matches TRBD1 (6 bases). Germline lookup yields CDR1 KGHSH and CDR2 LQKENI. Trimming took off 3 bases at V and 0 bases at J, with 17 bases between the two ends. This CDR3 is built from 17 residues. DNA for the CDR3: TGTGCCAGCTCACCTCGGCCCCCCGAGGGGGTGAACACTGAAGCTTTCTTT. Translated: CASSPRPPEGVNTEAFF.

V is TRBV18 and J is TRBJ2-2, with TRBD2 matching 8 bases. V shed 6 bases, J shed 5 bases, and the junction held 11 bases outside the gene matches. The CDR3 consists of 16 residues. Germline lookup yields CDR1 KGHSH and CDR2 LQKENI. CDR3 in amino acids: CASSMSGRGGTGELFF. CDR3 in DNA: TGTGCCAGCTCGATGAGCGGGAGAGGTGGGACCGGGGAGCTGTTTTTT.

Turning to this clone: Different DNA sequences within this sample yield the same CDR3. This chain links TRBV7-2 with TRBJ2-5; 8 positions agree with TRBD1. The V segment lost 0 bases and the J segment 5 bases; nucleotides outside the gene matches: 2. This CDR3 is built from 14 residues. Germline CDR1 SGHTA, CDR2 FQGNSA. This chain's CDR3 is CASSLAGQGETQYF. CDR3 bases: TGTGCCAGCAGCTTAGCCGGACAGGGCGAGACCCAGTACTTC.

The V gene is TRBV2, the J gene TRBJ2-3; 9 bases align to TRBD1. The V and J ends lost 3 bases and 5 bases, in that order; junction bases with no gene match: 6. Germline assignment: CDR1 SNHLY and CDR2 FYNNEI. There are 15 residues in the CDR3. This CDR3 is CASSEYRGLVDTQYF. CDR3 bases: TGTGCCAGCAGTGAGTACAGGGGGCTTGTAGATACGCAGTATTTT.

This chain links TRBV11-2 with TRBJ1-5; 9 bases align to TRBD1. Losses at the gene ends were 4 bases for V and 2 bases for J; bases not matched to a gene: 3. The germline V gene has CDR1 SGHAT and CDR2 FQNNGV. There are 15 residues in the CDR3. CDR3 coding DNA: TGTGCCAGCAGCTGGGGACAGGGCCGCAATCAGCCCCAGCATTTT. This codes for CASSWGQGRNQPQHF.

This clone was detected once. The chain joins TRBV6-5 to TRBJ2-7; D remains ambiguous. The length of the CDR3 is 15 residues. Between the trimmed V and J ends, which lost 5 bases and 1 base, there was a span of 15 bases. CDR1 is MNHEY and CDR2 is SVGAGI in the germline V gene. The CDR3 here is CASSTFPTTSYEQYF. CDR3 nucleotides: TGTGCCAGCAGTACCTTTCCGACAACATCCTACGAGCAGTACTTC.

V is TRBV6-5 and J is TRBJ2-5, with 9 bases that match TRBD2. Losses at the gene ends were 8 bases for V and 2 bases for J; bases not matched to a gene: 3. The CDR3 length is 13 residues. Germline lookup yields CDR1 MNHEY and CDR2 SVGAGI. The chain's CDR3 is CASGTSRQETQYF. CDR3 in DNA: TGTGCCAGCGGGACTAGCAGACAAGAGACCCAGTACTTC.

The V gene is TRBV5-8, the J gene TRBJ2-5, with 13 nucleotides matching TRBD2. Germline trimming cut 2 bases from V and 2 bases from J; bases unmatched to any gene: 3. Germline V lookup: CDR1 SGHTS, CDR2 YDEGEE. The CDR3 contains 16 residues. The CDR3 loop is CASSLGTSGTQETQYF. Here the CDR3 DNA reads TGTGCCAGCAGCTTAGGGACTAGCGGGACTCAAGAGACCCAGTACTTC.

This clone was counted only a few times. The chain joins TRBV5-1 to TRBJ2-7; D remains ambiguous. The V gene's germline CDR1 is SGHRS and CDR2 YFSETQ. V dropped 2 bases and J dropped 4 bases, with 10 bases sitting between them. The CDR3 covers 13 residues. CDR3 DNA: TGCGCCAGCAGCTTAAATGCGGAGTACGAGCAGTACTTC. Protein product: CASSLNAEYEQYF. The variable domain in full, completed from reference TRBV5-1 and TRBJ2-7, reads KAGVTQTPRYLIKTRGQQVTLSCSPISGHRSVSWYQQTPGQGLQFLFEYFSETQRNKGNFPGRFSGRQFSNSRSEMNVSTLELGDSALYLCASSLNAEYEQYFGPGTRLTVT.

The chain recombines TRBV9 with TRBJ2-7, with D possibly matching TRBD1 (6 bases). V shed 2 bases and J shed 7 bases, with 25 bases lying between them. CDR3 length: 17 residues. Germline CDR1 is SGDLS and CDR2 is YYNGEE. The CDR3 here is CASSVGTSPKATGEQYF. The CDR3 DNA is TGTGCCAGCAGCGTCGGGACATCCCCTAAGGCCACGGGAGAGCAGTACTTC.

This chain connects TRBV5-6 to TRBJ1-4; 8 bases align to TRBD1. This CDR3 is 13 amino acids long. Germline CDR1 reads SGHDT; CDR2 reads YYEEEE. Losses at the gene ends were 4 bases for V and 8 bases for J; bases not matched to a gene: 4. DNA for the CDR3: TGTGCCAGCAGCCGGTACAGGGGGGAAAAACTGTTTTTT. Protein sequence: CASSRYRGEKLFF.

The genes are TRBV4-1 and TRBJ2-7; a possible D gene is TRBD2 (7 bases). Per the germline V gene, CDR1 is MGHRA and CDR2 is YSYEKL. Trimming took off 0 bases at V and 5 bases at J, with 23 bases between the two ends. The CDR3 is made up of 18 amino acids. The CDR3 DNA is TGCGCCAGCAGCCAAGATGGGGGCGGGAGACTAAACCTAGACGAGCAGTACTTC. It specifies CASSQDGGGRLNLDEQYF.

The chain uses TRBV7-4 and TRBJ2-7, with TRBD2 identical over 7 bases. J was trimmed by 4 bases and V by 5 bases; bases with no gene match: 20. The CDR3 extends over 18 amino acids. Germline V gene lookup returns CDR1 SGHVT and CDR2 SQSDAQ. The CDR3 protein is CASSPRGWGGRPLYEQYF. The CDR3 bases are TGTGCCAGCAGCCCCCGCGGATGGGGCGGGAGACCATTGTACGAGCAGTACTTC.

This chain uses TRBV29-1 with TRBJ1-1, with TRBD1 as a possible D gene (5 bases). V lost 4 bases to trimming and J lost 4 bases, with 16 bases between them. The CDR3 sequence is 14 residues long. Germline CDR1 SQVTM, CDR2 ANQGSEA. The CDR3 DNA sequence: TGCAGCGTTGGACGGGTAGGGAGGGGCACTGAAGCTTTCTTT. Residues: CSVGRVGRGTEAFF. Full variable domain (remainder filled in from reference TRBV29-1 and TRBJ1-1): SAVISQKPSRDICQRGTSLTIQCQVDSQVTMMFWYRQQPGQSLTLIATANQGSEATYESGFVIDKFPISRPNLTFSTLTVSNMSPEDSSIYLCSVGRVGRGTEAFFGQGTRLTVV.

The chain employs TRBV6-6 and TRBJ1-3, with a weak D call TRBD1 (6 bases). In germline, CDR1 is MNHNY, CDR2 SVGAGI (reference sequence). The CDR3 is 16 residues long. The V end was cut by 7 bases, the J end by 3 bases, with 19 bases between. The CDR3 DNA sequence: TGTGCCAGCACCCCACAGGGAAGCATCTATGGAAACACCATATATTTT. As protein: CASTPQGSIYGNTIYF.

This sequence joins TRBV28 and TRBJ2-6; TRBD1 might be the D (6 bases). The CDR3 totals 16 residues. Trimming cost V 0 bases and J 2 bases, with 8 bases left between them. Per germline, CDR1 MDHEN and CDR2 SYDVKM. The CDR3 region has the DNA TGTGCCAGCAGTTTATGGACAGGAGCTGGGGCCAACGTCCTGACTTTC. Protein sequence: CASSLWTGAGANVLTF.

V and J are TRBV3-1 (or the pseudogene TRBV3-2) and TRBJ1-4; D unresolved. Germline CDR1 LGHDT, CDR2 YNNKEL (reference sequence). The CDR3 is 16 amino acids. V lost 0 bases and J 9 bases, leaving 17 bases between the germline ends. The CDR3 sequence is CASSQEGRDGVKKLFF. In nucleotides, the CDR3 is TGTGCCAGCAGCCAAGAAGGGCGCGACGGGGTAAAAAAACTGTTTTTT.

This sequence joins TRBV2 and TRBJ1-6; D may be TRBD1 (5 bases). Trimming took 6 bases from V and 9 from J, leaving 18 bases between them. The germline gives CDR1 SNHLY, CDR2 FYNNEI. The CDR3 is made up of 15 amino acids. The CDR3 DNA reads as TGTGCCAGCAGGCCGACAGATTTTTCAGGTTCACCCCTCCACTTT. Amino acid sequence: CASRPTDFSGSPLHF.

The chain recombines TRBV19 with TRBJ1-6; TRBD1 matches at 8 bases. The germline V gene has CDR1 LNHDA and CDR2 SQIVND (reference sequence). The CDR3 length is 15 residues. V lost 4 bases, J lost 8 bases, and 7 bases stayed unmatched. The chain's CDR3 is CASSSGTGLDSPLHF. The CDR3 coding sequence is TGTGCCAGTAGTAGCGGGACAGGTTTGGATTCACCCCTCCACTTT.

The V call is TRBV6-5, the J call TRBJ2-1; 8 bases align to TRBD2. The CDR3 covers 16 residues. Trimming cost V 3 bases and J 2 bases; bases outside gene matches: 6. Germline V gene data show CDR1 as MNHEY and CDR2 as SVGAGI. Here the CDR3 DNA reads TGTGCCAGCAGTTATGATCGGCGGGGGGCCTACAATGAGCAGTTCTTC. It translates to CASSYDRRGAYNEQFF.

This chain uses TRBV7-3 with TRBJ2-1; 7 nucleotides line up with TRBD1. This CDR3 is built from 18 residues. CDR1 and CDR2 (germline): SGHTA, FQGTGA. With 5 bases clipped from V and 0 bases from J, the junction kept 13 bases outside the gene matches. The CDR3, as DNA: TGTGCCAGCAGCCCGAAGGGGGCCGTCGTGAGCTCCTACAATGAGCAGTTCTTC. Translated, it gives CASSPKGAVVSSYNEQFF.

V and J are TRBV7-8 and TRBJ1-1; D uncertain. The V gene's germline CDR1 is SGHVS and CDR2 FQNEAQ. Trimming left V 0 bases short and J 4 bases short, with 9 bases between. The CDR3 sequence is 14 residues long. The CDR3 coding sequence is TGTGCCAGCAGCTTAGCCGGGGTAAGCACTGAAGCTTTCTTT. This codes for CASSLAGVSTEAFF.

V is TRBV5-8 and J is TRBJ2-3, with 8 bases matching TRBD1. The CDR3 contains 17 residues. The V gene end was trimmed by 0 bases and the J gene end by 0 bases; junction bases not matched to a gene: 6. The germline gives CDR1 SGHTS, CDR2 YDEGEE. CDR3 in amino acids: CASSLGTGTLSTDTQYF. The CDR3 DNA reads TGTGCCAGCAGCTTGGGGACAGGGACCCTTAGCACAGATACGCAGTATTTT.

The gene calls are TRBV18 and TRBJ2-4; 11 nucleotides align to TRBD2. The trim removed 3 bases at V and 0 bases at J, leaving 1 base unmatched. This CDR3 is built from 16 residues. Germline V CDR1 and CDR2: KGHSH, LQKENI. CDR3 sequence: CASSPGLAGAKNIQYF. CDR3 sequence (DNA): TGTGCCAGCTCACCTGGACTAGCGGGAGCCAAAAACATTCAGTACTTC.